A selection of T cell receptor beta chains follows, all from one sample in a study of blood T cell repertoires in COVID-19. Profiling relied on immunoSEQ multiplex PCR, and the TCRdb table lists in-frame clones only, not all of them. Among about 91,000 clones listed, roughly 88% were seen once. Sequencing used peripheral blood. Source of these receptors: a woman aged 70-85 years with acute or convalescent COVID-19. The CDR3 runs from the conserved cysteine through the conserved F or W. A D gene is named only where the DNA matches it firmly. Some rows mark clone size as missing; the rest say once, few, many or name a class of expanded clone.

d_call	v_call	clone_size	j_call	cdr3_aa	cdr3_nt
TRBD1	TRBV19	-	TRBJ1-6	CASTDLPGQRYSPLHF	TGTGCCAGTACCGACCTCCCGGGACAGCGTTATTCACCCCTCCACTTT
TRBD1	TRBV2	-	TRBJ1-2	CASSAPLGQGNGYTF	TGTGCCAGCAGTGCTCCCTTGGGACAGGGGAATGGCTACACCTTC
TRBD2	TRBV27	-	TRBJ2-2	CASSYRWGTSGRAYTGELFF	TGTGCCAGCAGTTACCGTTGGGGGACTAGCGGGAGGGCGTACACCGGGGAGCTGTTTTTT
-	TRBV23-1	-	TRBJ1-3	CASDTTPAWTVRGNTIYF	TGCGCCAGCGATACTACACCGGCCTGGACAGTACGAGGAAACACCATATATTTT
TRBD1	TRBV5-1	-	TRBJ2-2	CASSTGDPGELFF	TGCGCCAGCAGTACAGGGGATCCCGGGGAGCTGTTTTTT
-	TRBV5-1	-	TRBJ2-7	CASSLLASYEQYF	TGCGCCAGCAGCCTCCTTGCCAGCTACGAGCAGTACTTC
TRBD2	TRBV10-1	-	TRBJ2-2	CASSEGIAGTATGVLFF	TGCGCCAGCAGTGAGGGAATAGCGGGGACTGCGACCGGTGTGCTGTTTTTT
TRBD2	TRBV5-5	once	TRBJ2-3	CASSLNGLAGGSTDTQYF	TGTGCCAGCAGCCTAAACGGACTAGCGGGAGGTTCAACAGATACGCAGTATTTT
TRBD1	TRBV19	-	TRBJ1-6	CASSMQGAPLHF	TGTGCCAGTAGTATGCAGGGGGCACCCCTCCACTTT
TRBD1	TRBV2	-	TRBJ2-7	CASSEGDRFVYEQYF	TGTGCCAGCAGTGAAGGGGACAGGTTCGTCTACGAGCAGTACTTC
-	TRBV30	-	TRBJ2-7	CAWSVPSLYEQYF	TGTGCCTGGAGTGTACCTAGTCTCTACGAGCAGTACTTC
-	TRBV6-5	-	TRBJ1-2	CASSYSFQGPSYGYTF	TGTGCCAGCAGTTACTCGTTCCAGGGGCCCTCTTATGGCTACACCTTC
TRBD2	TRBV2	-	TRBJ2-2	CASALAGGLTGELFF	TGTGCCAGCGCACTAGCGGGAGGGCTGACCGGGGAGCTGTTTTTT
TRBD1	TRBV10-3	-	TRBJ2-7	CAISEGRDRVYEQYF	TGTGCCATCAGTGAAGGACGGGACAGGGTCTACGAGCAGTACTTC
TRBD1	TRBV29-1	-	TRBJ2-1	CSVVGARDRNTNNEQFF	TGCAGCGTTGTAGGTGCTCGGGACAGGAATACCAACAATGAGCAGTTCTTC
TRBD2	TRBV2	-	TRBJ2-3	CASSRLAGVADTQYF	TGTGCCAGCAGCCGTCTAGCGGGAGTGGCAGATACGCAGTATTTT
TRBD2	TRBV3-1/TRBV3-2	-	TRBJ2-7	CASSQTSGSSYEQYF	TGTGCCAGCAGCCAGACTAGCGGGAGCTCCTACGAGCAGTACTTC
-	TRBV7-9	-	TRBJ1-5	CASSSTRSPQHF	TGTGCCAGCAGCTCGACTAGATCGCCCCAGCATTTT
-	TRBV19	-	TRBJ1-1	CASSLKGQMNTEAFF	TGTGCCAGTAGTCTAAAAGGACAGATGAACACTGAAGCTTTCTTT
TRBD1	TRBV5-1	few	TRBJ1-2	CASSLEQGARNYGYTF	TGCGCCAGCAGCTTGGAACAGGGGGCTCGTAACTATGGCTACACCTTC
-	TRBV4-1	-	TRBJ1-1	CASSRRVGNTEAFF	TGCGCCAGCAGCCGCAGGGTGGGGAACACTGAAGCTTTCTTT
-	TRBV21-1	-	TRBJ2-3	CASSKWSQYRTKGTDTQYF	TGTGCCAGCAGCAAATGGTCACAGTACAGAACGAAGGGCACAGATACGCAGTATTTT
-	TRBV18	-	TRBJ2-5	CASSTGTMETQYF	TGTGCCAGCTCAACCGGGACAATGGAGACCCAGTACTTC
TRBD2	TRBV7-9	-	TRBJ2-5	CASQPGGETQYF	TGTGCCTCCCAGCCGGGGGGTGAGACCCAGTACTTC
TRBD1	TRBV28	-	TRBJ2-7	CASSLGQGASEQYF	TGTGCCAGCAGTTTGGGACAGGGGGCGAGTGAGCAGTACTTC
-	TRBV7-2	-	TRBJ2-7	CASSYRVSSYEQYF	TGTGCCAGCAGTTATAGAGTTTCCTCCTACGAGCAGTACTTC